This TCR beta chain was sequenced in a study of intratumoral heterogeneity in liver cancer. Regarding the complete study: In the full cohort of approximately 14 patients, the median age was roughly 65 years and the majority of patients were male. A total of some 74 multiregional samples from approximately 15 HCC patients, consisting of approximately 49 tumoral and some 20 adjacent nontumoral regions, were included in the overall cohort. RNA-seq, DNA sequencing, TCR-seq and SNP array data from multiple regions of hepatocellular carcinoma specimens were combined in the study to investigate intratumor heterogeneity. The full study reports these points: Limitations acknowledged by the authors included a relatively low number of patients and under-sampled representation of tumor-infiltrating lymphocytes.

Early-stage hepatocellular carcinoma was present in all patients, and no therapy was administered to any patient before surgical resection. No macroscopic evidence of necrosis or hemorrhage was present in the sampled areas. TCR sequencing (ImmunoSeq) was performed on multiple regions from two patients. Each frozen resection tissue sample was taken at least 1 cm away from every other sample. Samples labelled N came from nontumoral liver tissue adjacent to the tumor. The DNeasy blood and tissue kit was used to extract genomic DNA from bulk tissue. On this clone: Its antigen specificity is not known. No quality values exist for individual bases; no much larger clone is one base distant.

The CDR3 contains 13 residues, cysteine and phenylalanine counted. Left in the record is the CDR3 DNA by itself, 39 bases read in frame from the first base. The junction carries 8 bases between V and J, which are trimmed by 6 bases and 0 bases respectively. CDR1 and CDR2, per the germline V gene (reference sequence), are LNHDA and SQIVND. The immunoSEQ assay was used to sequence TCR beta chain CDR3 regions from genomic DNA. Rearranged VDJ segments were amplified with primers that anneal to V and J segments. The source study handled its data this way. The ImmunoSeq Analyzer software was used to calculate clonality and richness metrics. Differentially abundant clones between regions were identified using Fisher's exact test plus a beta-binomial method for added stringency. Imported from immuneACCESS, the table was reduced by TCRdb to in-frame sequences with V and J called. These copies leave out some clones; in studies compared against another copy, an unresolved V gene accounts for under half, and the cause of the remainder is not known. From that table come the V and J calls and clone size; the DNA was used to work out D and trimming. In all, the sample holds over 5,500 clones, and around 68% of those were seen once. Jointly, the top ten make up roughly 22% of the sample.

This clonotype was sampled from a man between 65 and 79 years old with hepatocellular carcinoma. The sample consisted of tumor-adjacent normal tissue, taken before any cancer treatment. The V and J segments used are TRBV19 and TRBJ1-1; a confident D gene designation cannot be given. The nucleotide sequence reads TGTGCCAGTAGGAGGACGGTGAACACTGAAGCTTTCTTT. This sequence encodes CASRRTVNTEAFF.